These 8 T cell receptor beta chains came from one sample sequenced in a study of Ad26.COV2.S vaccination and SARS-CoV-2 variants. Treatment denoted: some 19 received Ad26.COV2.S at low or high dose, single or two shots; about 5 received placebo; per-sample allocation not given. It was on day 63 after the first vaccine or placebo injection that samples were taken. TCRdb's table, derived via immunoSEQ multiplex PCR, lists solely in-frame clones and lacks some. The sample has 350,000 to 500,000 clones, about nine tenths seen once; the top ten hold about 4.5%. The sequencing used peripheral blood, collected in a trial of Ad26.COV2.S vaccine versus placebo. Source of these receptors: a person aged 18 to 59 who received the Ad26.COV2.S COVID-19 vaccine or a placebo.

The chain is built from TRBV28 and TRBJ2-7; D is ambiguous. The CDR3 is 11 residues long. CDR1 is MDHEN, CDR2 SYDVKM, per germline. Trimming stripped 6 bases from V and 4 bases from J, with 7 bases between. The DNA of the CDR3 is TGTGCCAGCAGCACCTATTACGAGCAGTACTTC. Translated: CASSTYYEQYF. Full variable domain (outside the CDR3, taken from reference TRBV28 and TRBJ2-7): DVKVTQSSRYLVKRTGEKVFLECVQDMDHENMFWYRQDPGLGLRLIYFSYDVKMKEKGDIPEGYSVSREKKERFSLILESASTNQTSMYLCASSTYYEQYFGPGTRLTVT.

V gene TRBV29-1 combines with J gene TRBJ2-3; maybe TRBD2 (5 bases). Germline CDR1 is SQVTM and CDR2 is ANQGSEA. V was trimmed by 5 bases and J by 2 bases, leaving 8 bases between them. The CDR3 sequence is 12 residues long. The CDR3 sequence: CSVSRDTDTQYF. The CDR3 nucleotides are TGCAGCGTTAGCCGGGACACAGATACGCAGTATTTT.

The chain carries TRBV7-9 and TRBJ1-6; 9 positions match TRBD1. V trimming: 3 bases; J trimming: 9 bases; junction bases outside the gene matches: 6. Germline V gene lookup returns CDR1 SEHNR and CDR2 FQNEAQ (reference sequence). The CDR3 runs to 15 residues. Here the CDR3 reads CASSLGTGILSPLHF. The CDR3 coding sequence is TGTGCCAGCAGCTTGGGGACAGGGATTCTTTCACCCCTCCACTTT.

The genes are TRBV11-3 and TRBJ1-1, with TRBD1 as a possible D gene (6 bases). Germline V gene data show CDR1 as SGHNT and CDR2 as YENEEA. CDR3 length: 15 amino acids. The V end was cut by 6 bases, the J end by 1 base, with 15 bases between. CDR3 sequence (DNA): TGTGCCAGCAGTATCGGGGGGGCCTCGAACACTGAAGCTTTCTTT. Its protein is CASSIGGASNTEAFF.

V is TRBV10-3 and J is TRBJ1-1; the D is unclear. CDR1 ENHRY and CDR2 SYGVKD come from the germline V gene. Between the trimmed V and J ends, which lost 0 bases and 1 base, there was a span of 6 bases. CDR3 length equals 14 residues. CDR3 region: CAISESLKNTEAFF. The CDR3 nucleotides read TGTGCCATCAGTGAGTCGCTGAAGAACACTGAAGCTTTCTTT.

The rearrangement joins TRBV6-2 or TRBV6-3 to TRBJ1-2; 8 nucleotides match TRBD1. The CDR3 has 15 amino acids. After removal of 0 bases from V and 2 bases from J, the junction contained 2 bases not matched to a gene. In germline, CDR1 is MNHEY, CDR2 SVGEGT. DNA of the CDR3: TGTGCCAGCAGTTACTCCCGACAGGGGAACTATGGCTACACCTTC. This codes for CASSYSRQGNYGYTF.

This chain joins TRBV7-8 and TRBJ2-5; 9 nucleotides align to TRBD1. The CDR3 length is 15 residues. Germline loops: CDR1 SGHVS, CDR2 FQNEAQ. The J segment lost 0 bases and the V segment lost 3 bases, leaving 2 bases of the junction unmatched. The CDR3 loop reads CASSFDRGYQETQYF. The CDR3 DNA follows: TGTGCCAGCAGCTTTGACAGGGGGTACCAAGAGACCCAGTACTTC. Filled out from reference TRBV7-8 and TRBJ2-5, the complete variable domain reads GAGVSQSPRYKVAKRGQDVALRCDPISGHVSLFWYQQALGQGPEFLTYFQNEAQLDKSGLPSDRFFAERPEGSVSTLKIQRTQQEDSAVYLCASSFDRGYQETQYFGPGTRLLVL.

The rearrangement uses TRBV2 and TRBJ2-3, with D unresolved. The CDR3 runs to 18 residues. V dropped 0 bases and J dropped 4 bases, with 20 bases sitting between them. In germline, CDR1 is SNHLY, CDR2 FYNNEI. CDR3 sequence reads: CASSEALWQPVVSDTQYF. The CDR3 DNA sequence: TGTGCCAGCAGTGAAGCGCTTTGGCAACCGGTCGTGTCAGATACGCAGTATTTT.